This T cell receptor beta chain was sequenced in a study of cytomegalovirus exposure and HLA in healthy donors. This CDR3 region has 16 residues. A multiplex PCR was run with 60 Vbeta primers and 13 Jbeta primers. Data came from immunoSEQ multiplex PCR; TCRdb stores just in-frame clones and leaves some out. The table lists almost 200,000 clones, 79% of them singletons. The receptor's source is a male donor in good health and CMV-seropositive. This sequence joins TRBV21-1 and TRBJ2-2; the table's D call TRBD1 went unverified against the DNA. TRBV21-1 is a pseudogene. Material: PBMCs. CDR3: CASSPLGQGSTGELFF. CDR3 nucleotide sequence: TGTGCCAGCAGCCCCTTAGGACAGGGATCCACCGGGGAGCTGTTTTTT.